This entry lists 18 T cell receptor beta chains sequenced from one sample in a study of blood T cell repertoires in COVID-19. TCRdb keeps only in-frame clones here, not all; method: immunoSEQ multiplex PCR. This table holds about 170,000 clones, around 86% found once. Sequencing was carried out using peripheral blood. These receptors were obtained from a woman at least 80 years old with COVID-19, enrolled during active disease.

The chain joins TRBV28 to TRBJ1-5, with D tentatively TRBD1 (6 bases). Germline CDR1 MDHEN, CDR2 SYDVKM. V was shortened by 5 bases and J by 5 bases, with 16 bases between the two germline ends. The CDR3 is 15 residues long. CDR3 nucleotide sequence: TGTGCCAGCAGTCTCCCCCGGACAGCTTATCAGCCCCAGCATTTT. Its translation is CASSLPRTAYQPQHF.

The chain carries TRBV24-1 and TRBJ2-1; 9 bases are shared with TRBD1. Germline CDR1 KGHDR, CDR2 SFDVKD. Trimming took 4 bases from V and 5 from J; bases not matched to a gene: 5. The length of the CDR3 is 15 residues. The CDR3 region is CATSESGQGNNEQFF. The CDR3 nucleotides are TGTGCCACCAGTGAATCGGGACAGGGAAACAATGAGCAGTTCTTC.

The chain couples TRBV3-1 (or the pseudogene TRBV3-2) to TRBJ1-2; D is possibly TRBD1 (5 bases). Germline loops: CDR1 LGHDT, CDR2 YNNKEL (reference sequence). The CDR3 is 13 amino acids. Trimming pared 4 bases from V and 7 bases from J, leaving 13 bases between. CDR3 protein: CASSRAGISGYTF. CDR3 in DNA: TGTGCCAGCAGCCGTGCAGGGATCTCTGGCTACACCTTC.

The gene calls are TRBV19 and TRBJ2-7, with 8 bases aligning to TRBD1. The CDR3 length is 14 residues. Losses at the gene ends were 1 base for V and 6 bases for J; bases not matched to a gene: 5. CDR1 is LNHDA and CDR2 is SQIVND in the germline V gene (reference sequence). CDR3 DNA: TGTGCCAGTAGTATAGGCGGGACAGGTGGCGAGCAGTACTTC. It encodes CASSIGGTGGEQYF.

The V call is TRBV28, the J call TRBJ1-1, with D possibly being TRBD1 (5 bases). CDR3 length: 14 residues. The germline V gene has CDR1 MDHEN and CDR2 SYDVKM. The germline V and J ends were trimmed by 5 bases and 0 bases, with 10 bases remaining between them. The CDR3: CASSGMTVNTEAFF. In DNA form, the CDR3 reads TGTGCCAGCAGTGGGATGACAGTGAACACTGAAGCTTTCTTT.

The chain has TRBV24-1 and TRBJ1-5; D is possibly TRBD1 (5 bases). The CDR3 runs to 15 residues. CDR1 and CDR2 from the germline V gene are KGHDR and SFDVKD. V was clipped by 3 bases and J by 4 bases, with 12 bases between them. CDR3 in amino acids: CATSDGGILNQPQHF. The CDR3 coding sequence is TGTGCCACCAGTGATGGGGGGATCCTAAATCAGCCCCAGCATTTT.

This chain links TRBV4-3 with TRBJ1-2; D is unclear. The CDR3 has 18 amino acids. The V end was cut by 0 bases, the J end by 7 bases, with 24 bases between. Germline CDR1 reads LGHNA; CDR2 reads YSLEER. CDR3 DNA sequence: TGCGCCAGCAGCCAAGATCTGGGGTTGGCTTCCACGGCGGGTGGCTACACCTTC. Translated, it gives CASSQDLGLASTAGGYTF.

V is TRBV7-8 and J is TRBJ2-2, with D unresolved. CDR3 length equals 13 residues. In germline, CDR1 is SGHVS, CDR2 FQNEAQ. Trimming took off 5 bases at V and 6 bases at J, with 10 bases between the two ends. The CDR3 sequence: CASSLNISGELFF. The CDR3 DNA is TGTGCCAGCAGCCTAAATATATCCGGGGAGCTGTTTTTT.

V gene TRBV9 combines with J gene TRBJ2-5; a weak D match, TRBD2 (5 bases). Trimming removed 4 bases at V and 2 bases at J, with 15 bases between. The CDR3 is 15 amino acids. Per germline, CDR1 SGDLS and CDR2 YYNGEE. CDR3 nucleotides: TGTGCCAGCAGCCCGGGGAGCCAACAACAAGAGACCCAGTACTTC. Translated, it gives CASSPGSQQQETQYF.

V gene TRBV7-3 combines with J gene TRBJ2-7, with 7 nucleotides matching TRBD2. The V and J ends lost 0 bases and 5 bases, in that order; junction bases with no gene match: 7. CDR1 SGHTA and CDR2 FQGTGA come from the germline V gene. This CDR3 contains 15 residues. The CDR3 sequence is CASSLTGGRINEQYF. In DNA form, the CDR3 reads TGTGCCAGCAGCTTAACGGGCGGGAGAATCAACGAGCAGTACTTC. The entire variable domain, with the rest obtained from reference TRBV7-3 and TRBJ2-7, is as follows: GAGVSQTPSNKVTEKGKYVELRCDPISGHTALYWYRQSLGQGPEFLIYFQGTGAADDSGLPNDRFFAVRPEGSVSTLKIQRTERGDSAVYLCASSLTGGRINEQYFGPGTRLTVT.

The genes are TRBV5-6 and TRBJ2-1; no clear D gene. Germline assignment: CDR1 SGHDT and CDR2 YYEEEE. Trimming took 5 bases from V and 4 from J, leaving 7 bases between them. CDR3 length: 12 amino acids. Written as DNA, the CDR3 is TGTGCCAGCAGTTCACTTTACAATGAGCAGTTCTTC. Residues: CASSSLYNEQFF.

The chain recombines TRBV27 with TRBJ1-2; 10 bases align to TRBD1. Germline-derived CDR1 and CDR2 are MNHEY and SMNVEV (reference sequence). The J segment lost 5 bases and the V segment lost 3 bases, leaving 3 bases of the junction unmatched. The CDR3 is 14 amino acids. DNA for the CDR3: TGTGCCAGCAGTTTTCAGGGACAGGGGTATGGCTACACCTTC. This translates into CASSFQGQGYGYTF.

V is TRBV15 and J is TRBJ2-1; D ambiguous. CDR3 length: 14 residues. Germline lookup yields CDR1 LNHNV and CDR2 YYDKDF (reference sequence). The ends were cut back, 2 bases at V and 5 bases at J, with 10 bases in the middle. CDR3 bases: TGTGCCACCAGCAGATTGAGATCGGACAATGAGCAGTTCTTC. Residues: CATSRLRSDNEQFF. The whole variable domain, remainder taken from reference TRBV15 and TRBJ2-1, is DAMVIQNPRYQVTQFGKPVTLSCSQTLNHNVMYWYQQKSSQAPKLLFHYYDKDFNNEADTPDNFQSRRPNTSFCFLDIRSPGLGDTAMYLCATSRLRSDNEQFFGPGTRLTVL.

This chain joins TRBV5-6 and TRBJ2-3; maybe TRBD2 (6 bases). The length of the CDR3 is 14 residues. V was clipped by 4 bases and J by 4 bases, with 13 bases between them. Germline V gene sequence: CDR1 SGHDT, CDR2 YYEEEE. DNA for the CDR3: TGTGCCAGCAGCCCGACTAGTGCGGCAGATACGCAGTATTTT. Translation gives CASSPTSAADTQYF.

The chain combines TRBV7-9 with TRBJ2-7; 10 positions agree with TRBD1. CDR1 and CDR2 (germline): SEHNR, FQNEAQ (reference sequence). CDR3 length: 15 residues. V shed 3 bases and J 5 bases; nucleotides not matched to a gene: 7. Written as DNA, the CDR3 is TGTGCCAGCAGCTTGGCGACAGGGGGCACGGACGAGCAGTACTTC. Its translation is CASSLATGGTDEQYF.

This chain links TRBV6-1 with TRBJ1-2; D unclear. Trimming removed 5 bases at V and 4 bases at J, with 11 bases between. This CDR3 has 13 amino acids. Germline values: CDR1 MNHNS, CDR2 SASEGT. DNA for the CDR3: TGTGCCAGCAGTCAGGACTTGGGCTATGGCTACACCTTC. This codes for CASSQDLGYGYTF.

The CDR3 DNA reads TGTGCCAGCAGTTTGACTAGCGGCCCTGACTACGAGCAGTACTTC. This codes for CASSLTSGPDYEQYF. This chain joins TRBV6-5 and TRBJ2-7; 9 bases agree with TRBD2. Germline CDR1 MNHEY, CDR2 SVGAGI. The CDR3 has 15 residues. Unmatched junction bases numbered 7, after V lost 4 bases and J lost 3 bases.

The CDR3 region is CASSLGIGVGSTDTQYF. Here the CDR3 DNA reads TGTGCCAGCAGCTTAGGTATCGGGGTCGGAAGCACAGATACGCAGTATTTT. This sequence joins TRBV7-2 and TRBJ2-3; possibly TRBD2 for D (5 bases). Deletions cut 1 base from V and 0 bases from J, with 14 bases between. Per germline, CDR1 SGHTA and CDR2 FQGNSA. The CDR3 is 17 residues long.